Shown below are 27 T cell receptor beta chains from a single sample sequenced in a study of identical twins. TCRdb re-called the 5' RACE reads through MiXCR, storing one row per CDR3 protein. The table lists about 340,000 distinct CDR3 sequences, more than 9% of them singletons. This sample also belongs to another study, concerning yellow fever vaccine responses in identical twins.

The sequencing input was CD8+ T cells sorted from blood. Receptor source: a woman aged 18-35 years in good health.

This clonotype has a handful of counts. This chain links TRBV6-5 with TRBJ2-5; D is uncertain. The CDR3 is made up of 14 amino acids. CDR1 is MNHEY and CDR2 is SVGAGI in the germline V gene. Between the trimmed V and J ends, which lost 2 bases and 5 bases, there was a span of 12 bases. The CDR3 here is CASSYRRRPETQYF. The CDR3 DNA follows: TGTGCCAGCAGTTACCGGCGCCGGCCGGAGACCCAGTACTTC.

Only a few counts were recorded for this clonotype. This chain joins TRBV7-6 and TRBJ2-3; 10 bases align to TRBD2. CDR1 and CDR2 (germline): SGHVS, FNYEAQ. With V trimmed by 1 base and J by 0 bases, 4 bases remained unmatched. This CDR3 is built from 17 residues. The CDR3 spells CASSLDSGRSSTDTQYF. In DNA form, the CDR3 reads TGTGCCAGCAGCTTAGATAGCGGGAGGTCTAGCACAGATACGCAGTATTTT.

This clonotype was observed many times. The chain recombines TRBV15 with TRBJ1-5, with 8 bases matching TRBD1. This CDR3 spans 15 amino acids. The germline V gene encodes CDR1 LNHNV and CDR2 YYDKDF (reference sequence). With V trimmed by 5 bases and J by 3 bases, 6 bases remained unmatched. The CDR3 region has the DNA TGTGCCACCAGCGGGGGACAGGCTTTCAATCAGCCCCAGCATTTT. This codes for CATSGGQAFNQPQHF.

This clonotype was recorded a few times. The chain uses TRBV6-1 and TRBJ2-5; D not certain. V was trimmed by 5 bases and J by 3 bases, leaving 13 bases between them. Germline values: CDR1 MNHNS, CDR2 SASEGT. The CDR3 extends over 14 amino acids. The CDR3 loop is CASSPRSFKETQYF. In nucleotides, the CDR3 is TGTGCCAGCAGTCCTCGGAGCTTCAAAGAGACCCAGTACTTC.

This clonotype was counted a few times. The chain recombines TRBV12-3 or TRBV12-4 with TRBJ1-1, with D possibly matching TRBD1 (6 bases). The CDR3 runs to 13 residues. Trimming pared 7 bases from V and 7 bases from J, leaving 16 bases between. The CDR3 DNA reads TGTGCCAGCATGGGGGCGGGCCACCTTGAAGCTTTCTTT. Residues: CASMGAGHLEAFF.

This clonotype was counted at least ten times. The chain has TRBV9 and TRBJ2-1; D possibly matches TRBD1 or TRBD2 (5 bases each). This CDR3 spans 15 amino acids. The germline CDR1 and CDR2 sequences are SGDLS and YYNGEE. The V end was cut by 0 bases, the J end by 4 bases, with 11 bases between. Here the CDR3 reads CASSVAGSAYNEQFF. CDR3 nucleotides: TGTGCCAGCAGCGTAGCAGGGAGCGCTTACAATGAGCAGTTCTTC.

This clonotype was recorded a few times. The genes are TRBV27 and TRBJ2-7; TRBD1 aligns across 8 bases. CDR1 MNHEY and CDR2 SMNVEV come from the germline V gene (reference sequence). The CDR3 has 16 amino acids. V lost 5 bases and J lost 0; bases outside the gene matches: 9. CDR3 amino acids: CASSAGQGLSSYEQYF. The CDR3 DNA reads TGTGCCAGCAGTGCAGGACAGGGTCTGAGCTCCTACGAGCAGTACTTC.

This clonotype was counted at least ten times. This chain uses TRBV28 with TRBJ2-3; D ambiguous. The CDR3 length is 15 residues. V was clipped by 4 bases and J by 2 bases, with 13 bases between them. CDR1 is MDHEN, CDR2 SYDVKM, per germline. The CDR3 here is CASSSDEANTDTQYF. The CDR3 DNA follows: TGTGCCAGCAGTTCGGACGAAGCGAACACAGATACGCAGTATTTT.

CDR3 DNA sequence: TGTGCCATCGCCCCCGGGATGTCGGAGGTAGAGATCACCGGGGAGCTGTTTTTT. Its translation: CAIAPGMSEVEITGELFF. The rearrangement uses TRBV28 and TRBJ2-2, with D possibly matching TRBD2 (5 bases). Germline CDR1 MDHEN, CDR2 SYDVKM. The CDR3 consists of 18 residues. Trimming left V 10 bases short and J 4 bases short, with 28 bases between.

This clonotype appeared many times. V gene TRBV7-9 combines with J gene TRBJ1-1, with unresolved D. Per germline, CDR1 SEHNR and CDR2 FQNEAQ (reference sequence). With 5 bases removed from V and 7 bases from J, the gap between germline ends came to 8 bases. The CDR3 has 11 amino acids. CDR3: CASSVGFEAFF. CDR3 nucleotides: TGTGCCAGCAGCGTCGGATTTGAAGCTTTCTTT.

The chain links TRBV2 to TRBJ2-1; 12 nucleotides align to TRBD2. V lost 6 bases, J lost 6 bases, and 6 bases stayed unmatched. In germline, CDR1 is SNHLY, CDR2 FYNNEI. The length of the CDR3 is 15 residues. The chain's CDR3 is CASRSASGGGNEQFF. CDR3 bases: TGTGCCAGCAGGTCCGCTAGCGGGGGGGGCAATGAGCAGTTCTTC.

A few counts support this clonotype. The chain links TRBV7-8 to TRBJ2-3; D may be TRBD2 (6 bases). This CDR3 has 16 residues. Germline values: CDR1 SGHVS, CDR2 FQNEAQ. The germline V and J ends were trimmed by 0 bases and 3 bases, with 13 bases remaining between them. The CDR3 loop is CASSLAVRGGTDTQYF. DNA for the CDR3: TGTGCCAGCAGCTTAGCGGTCCGAGGAGGGACAGATACGCAGTATTTT.

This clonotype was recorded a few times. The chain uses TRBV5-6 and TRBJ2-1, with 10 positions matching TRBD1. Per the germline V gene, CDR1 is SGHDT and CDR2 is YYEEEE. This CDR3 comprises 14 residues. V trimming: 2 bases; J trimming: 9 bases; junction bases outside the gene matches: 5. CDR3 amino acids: CASSFGTGVSEQFF. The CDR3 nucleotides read TGTGCCAGCAGCTTTGGGACAGGGGTGAGTGAGCAGTTCTTC.

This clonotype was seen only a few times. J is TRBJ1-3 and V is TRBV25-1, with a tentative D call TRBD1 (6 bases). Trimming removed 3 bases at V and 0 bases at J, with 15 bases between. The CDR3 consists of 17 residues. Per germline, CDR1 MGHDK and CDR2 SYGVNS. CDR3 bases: TGTGCCAGCAGTGATGATACAGGGATCCACTCTGGAAACACCATATATTTT. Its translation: CASSDDTGIHSGNTIYF.

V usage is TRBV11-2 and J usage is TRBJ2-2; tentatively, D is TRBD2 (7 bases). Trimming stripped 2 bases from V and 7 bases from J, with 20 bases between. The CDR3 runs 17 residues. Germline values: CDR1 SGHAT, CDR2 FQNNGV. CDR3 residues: CASSLSPGRGFNGELFF. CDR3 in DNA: TGTGCCAGCAGCTTATCCCCGGGGAGGGGGTTTAACGGGGAGCTGTTTTTT.

DNA for the CDR3: TGTGCCAGCTGCAAAGCGGAGCCCTTCACAGATACGCAGTATTTT. Its protein product is CASCKAEPFTDTQYF. The chain links TRBV27 to TRBJ2-3; weak D call: TRBD2 (5 bases). Germline values: CDR1 MNHEY, CDR2 SMNVEV (reference sequence). The CDR3 sequence is 15 residues long. The V and J ends lost 8 bases and 2 bases respectively, with 17 bases between them.

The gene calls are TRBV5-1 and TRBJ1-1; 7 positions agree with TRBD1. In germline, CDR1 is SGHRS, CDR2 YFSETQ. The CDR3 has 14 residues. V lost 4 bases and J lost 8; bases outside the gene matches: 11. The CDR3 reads CASSPIQGTAEAFF. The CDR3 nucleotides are TGCGCCAGCAGCCCTATACAGGGGACGGCCGAAGCTTTCTTT. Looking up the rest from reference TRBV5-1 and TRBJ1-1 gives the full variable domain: KAGVTQTPRYLIKTRGQQVTLSCSPISGHRSVSWYQQTPGQGLQFLFEYFSETQRNKGNFPGRFSGRQFSNSRSEMNVSTLELGDSALYLCASSPIQGTAEAFFGQGTRLTVV.

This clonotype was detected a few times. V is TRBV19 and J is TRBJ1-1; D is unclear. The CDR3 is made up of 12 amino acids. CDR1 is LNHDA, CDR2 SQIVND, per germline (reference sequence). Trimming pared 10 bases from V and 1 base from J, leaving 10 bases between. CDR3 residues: CATNPGNTEAFF. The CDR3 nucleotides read TGTGCCACTAATCCCGGGAACACTGAAGCTTTCTTT.

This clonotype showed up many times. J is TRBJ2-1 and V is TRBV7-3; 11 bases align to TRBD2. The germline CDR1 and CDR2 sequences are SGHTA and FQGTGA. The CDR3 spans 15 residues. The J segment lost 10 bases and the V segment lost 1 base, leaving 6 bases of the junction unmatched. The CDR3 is CASSLSGTSGGEQFF. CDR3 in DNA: TGTGCCAGCAGCTTAAGTGGGACTAGCGGAGGGGAGCAGTTCTTC.

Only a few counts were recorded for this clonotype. The CDR3 sequence is CASRFWGSTGTEAFF. As DNA, the CDR3 is TGTGCCAGCAGGTTTTGGGGGTCAACAGGCACTGAAGCTTTCTTT. This chain links TRBV5-6 with TRBJ1-1, with D tentatively TRBD1 (5 bases). CDR1 SGHDT and CDR2 YYEEEE come from the germline V gene. V gave up 5 bases and J gave up 4 bases, with 18 bases separating them. The CDR3 covers 15 residues. Drawing the rest from reference TRBV5-6 and TRBJ1-1, the complete variable domain is DAGVTQSPTHLIKTRGQQVTLRCSPKSGHDTVSWYQQALGQGPQFIFQYYEEEERQRGNFPDRFSGHQFPNYSSELNVNALLLGDSALYLCASRFWGSTGTEAFFGQGTRLTVV.

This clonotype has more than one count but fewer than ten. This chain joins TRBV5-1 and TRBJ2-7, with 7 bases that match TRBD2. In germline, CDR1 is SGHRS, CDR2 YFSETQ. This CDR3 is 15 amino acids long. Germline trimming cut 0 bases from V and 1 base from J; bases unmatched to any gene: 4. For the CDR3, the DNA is TGCGCCAGCAGCTTGGAATGGGGGGGATCCTACGAGCAGTACTTC. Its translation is CASSLEWGGSYEQYF.

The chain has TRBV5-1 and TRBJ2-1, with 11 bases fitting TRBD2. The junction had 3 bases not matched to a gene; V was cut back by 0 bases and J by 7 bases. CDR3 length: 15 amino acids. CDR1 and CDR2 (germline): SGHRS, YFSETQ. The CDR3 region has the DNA TGCGCCAGCAGCTTGGCCACTAGCGGGGGAAATGAGCAGTTCTTC. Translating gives CASSLATSGGNEQFF.

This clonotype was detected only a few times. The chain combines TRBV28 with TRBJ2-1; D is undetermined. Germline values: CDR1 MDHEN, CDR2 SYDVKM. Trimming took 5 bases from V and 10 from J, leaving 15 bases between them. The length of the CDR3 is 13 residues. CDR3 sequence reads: CASSHSSLTEQFF. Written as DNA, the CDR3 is TGTGCCAGCAGTCATAGTTCCCTAACAGAGCAGTTCTTC.

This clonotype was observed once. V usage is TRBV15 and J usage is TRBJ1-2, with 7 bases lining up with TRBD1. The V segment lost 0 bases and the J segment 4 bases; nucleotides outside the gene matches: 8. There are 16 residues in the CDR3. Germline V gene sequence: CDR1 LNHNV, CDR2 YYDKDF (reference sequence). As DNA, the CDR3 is TGTGCCACCAGCAGAGATTCACAACAGGGGAGCTATGGCTACACCTTC. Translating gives CATSRDSQQGSYGYTF. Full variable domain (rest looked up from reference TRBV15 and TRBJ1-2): DAMVIQNPRYQVTQFGKPVTLSCSQTLNHNVMYWYQQKSSQAPKLLFHYYDKDFNNEADTPDNFQSRRPNTSFCFLDIRSPGLGDTAMYLCATSRDSQQGSYGYTFGSGTRLTVV.

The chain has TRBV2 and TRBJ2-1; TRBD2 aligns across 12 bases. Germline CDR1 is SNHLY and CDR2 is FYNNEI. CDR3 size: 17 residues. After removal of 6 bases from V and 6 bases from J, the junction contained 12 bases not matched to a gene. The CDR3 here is CASSTSSTSGSRNEQFF. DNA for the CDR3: TGTGCCAGCAGCACCAGCTCGACTAGCGGGAGTCGCAATGAGCAGTTCTTC.

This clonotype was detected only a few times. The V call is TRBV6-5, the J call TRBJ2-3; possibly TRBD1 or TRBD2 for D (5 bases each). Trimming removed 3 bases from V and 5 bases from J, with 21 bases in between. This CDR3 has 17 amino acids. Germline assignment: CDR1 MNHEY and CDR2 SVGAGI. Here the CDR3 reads CASSYWGSGRDEDTQYF. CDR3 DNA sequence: TGTGCCAGCAGTTATTGGGGTTCGGGCAGGGACGAAGATACGCAGTATTTT.

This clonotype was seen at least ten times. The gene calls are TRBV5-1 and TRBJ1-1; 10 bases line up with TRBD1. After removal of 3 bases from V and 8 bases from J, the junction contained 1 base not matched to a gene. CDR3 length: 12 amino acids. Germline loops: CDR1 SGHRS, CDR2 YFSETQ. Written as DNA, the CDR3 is TGCGCCAGCAGCTGGGACAGGGGCGAAGCTTTCTTT. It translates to CASSWDRGEAFF. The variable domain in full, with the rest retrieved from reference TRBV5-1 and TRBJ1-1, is KAGVTQTPRYLIKTRGQQVTLSCSPISGHRSVSWYQQTPGQGLQFLFEYFSETQRNKGNFPGRFSGRQFSNSRSEMNVSTLELGDSALYLCASSWDRGEAFFGQGTRLTVV.